This T cell receptor (beta chain) derives from a study of blood T cell repertoires in COVID-19. Sequencing used immunoSEQ multiplex PCR; TCRdb keeps in-frame clones, though not all of them. Of about 49,000 clones in the sample, roughly four fifths are singletons; the top ten hold roughly 2.6%. Unmatched junction bases numbered 16, after V lost 3 bases and J lost 9 bases. Germline V gives CDR1 SGHTS, CDR2 YDEGEE. The CDR3 length is 17 residues. The source material was peripheral blood. The chain recombines TRBV5-8 with TRBJ1-3; TRBD1 matches at 9 bases. This receptor was identified in a woman aged 55-69 years with acute or convalescent COVID-19. The CDR3: CASSYGQGMPTRSTIYF. As DNA, the CDR3 is TGTGCCAGCAGCTACGGACAGGGGATGCCAACTCGAAGCACCATATATTTT.